Presented here are 11 T cell receptor beta chains from one specimen sequenced in a study of T cell clonality in common variable immunodeficiency. Study-level results: Fewer deletions and N-nucleotide insertions were reportedly seen in common variable immunodeficiency TCR beta sequences.

No antigens are known for them. The table came from immunoSEQ multiplex PCR; TCRdb's copy has only in-frame clones and leaves some out. The sample shows approximately 30,000 clones, none of them appearing just once. The sequencing input was peripheral blood mononuclear cells. These receptors all come from a human donor with common variable immunodeficiency.

About this clone itself: The read is 3 residues too short to cover the CDR3 end, so that end is filled in from the germline J gene. The rearrangement joins TRBV7-6 to TRBJ1-2; 11 nucleotides line up with TRBD1. Germline assignment: CDR1 SGHVS and CDR2 FNYEAQ. The CDR3 has 14 residues. The CDR3 sequence: CASSLDRGLEGYTF. The covered CDR3 bases are TGTGCCAGCAGCCTGGACAGGGGGCTGGAGGGC.

This clone was found a few times. The read stops 3 residues short of the end of the CDR3; the missing end is completed from the germline J gene. The chain couples TRBV2 to TRBJ2-3, with D maybe TRBD1 (6 bases). This CDR3 is 15 amino acids long. CDR1 SNHLY and CDR2 FYNNEI come from the germline V gene. Trimming shortened V by 6 bases and J by 3 bases, and 16 bases separated the two germline ends. The sequenced part of the CDR3 DNA is TGTGCCAGCAGGGCCCAGGGGCTTGGGACAGATACG. Its translation is CASRAQGLGTDT. The CDR3 as a whole reads CASRAQGLGTDTQYF.

Concerning this clone itself: The read gets to within 3 residues of the CDR3 end, and the germline J gene fills in the rest. The chain carries TRBV7-6 and TRBJ2-5, with 13 bases that match TRBD2. Trimming cost V 1 base and J 3 bases; bases outside gene matches: 8. The CDR3 extends over 18 amino acids. Germline values: CDR1 SGHVS, CDR2 FNYEAQ. The sequenced CDR3 bases are TGTGCCAGCAGCTTAGTCACGACTAGCGGGAGGCAGGAAGAGACC. As protein: CASSLVTTSGRQEET. The whole CDR3 is CASSLVTTSGRQEETQYF. The variable domain in full, with the rest retrieved from reference TRBV7-6 and TRBJ2-5, is GAGVSQSPRYKVTKRGQDVALRCDPISGHVSLYWYRQALGQGPEFLTYFNYEAQQDKSGLPNDRFSAERPEGSISTLTIQRTEQRDSAMYRCASSLVTTSGRQEETQYFGPGTRLLVL.

This clone was observed at least ten times. Read data end 3 residues before the CDR3 end; the end is taken from the germline J gene. This chain joins TRBV19 and TRBJ2-7; TRBD2 might be the D (6 bases). With 3 bases removed from V and 4 bases from J, the gap between germline ends came to 10 bases. This CDR3 is 13 amino acids long. Germline V gene lookup returns CDR1 LNHDA and CDR2 SQIVND (reference sequence). The CDR3 loop is CASSIPGRYEQYF. The sequenced CDR3 bases are TGTGCCAGTAGTATCCCAGGGAGGTACGAG.

At least ten counts were recorded for this clone. The read ends 3 residues shy of where the CDR3 ends; the end is completed using the germline J gene. The rearrangement joins TRBV5-1 to TRBJ2-2; 12 bases are shared with TRBD1. CDR3 length equals 17 residues. V lost 4 bases and J lost 3; bases outside the gene matches: 7. CDR1 and CDR2 (germline): SGHRS, YFSETQ. CDR3 DNA, as far as it was read: TGCGCCAGCAGCGGGGGACAGGGGGCAAGGTACACCGGGGAG. Protein product: CASSGGQGARYTGE. The whole CDR3 sequence is CASSGGQGARYTGELFF.

Ten or more counts support this clone. The DNA ends 3 residues before the CDR3 does, and the rest of the CDR3 is filled in from the germline J gene. The J gene is TRBJ1-1, the V gene TRBV11-2; D is unresolved. Germline V gene lookup returns CDR1 SGHAT and CDR2 FQNNGV. The V end was cut by 2 bases, the J end by 7 bases, with 11 bases between. The CDR3 runs to 13 residues. This CDR3 is CASSLIRSFEAFF. The covered CDR3 bases are TGTGCCAGCAGCTTAATACGGTCCTTTGAA.

With respect to this clone: The DNA ends 3 residues before the CDR3 does, and the rest of the CDR3 is filled in from the germline J gene. The chain couples TRBV5-1 to TRBJ2-1; D gene ambiguous. Trimming removed 1 base at V and 5 bases at J, with 10 bases between. The CDR3 has 14 amino acids. CDR1 is SGHRS and CDR2 is YFSETQ in the germline V gene. CDR3 DNA (partial): TGCGCCAGCAGCTTGCTCTACAGAAACAATGAG. Translated: CASSLLYRNNE. The CDR3 reads in full as CASSLLYRNNEQFF.

This clone was counted many times. CDR3 DNA (partial): TGTGCCACCAGCAGAGATCTAAGGGCAGGGTCCTACGAG. This encodes CATSRDLRAGSYE. The whole CDR3 sequence reads CATSRDLRAGSYEQYF. The chain employs TRBV15 and TRBJ2-7; D may be TRBD1 (5 bases). The missing CDR3 end, 3 residues past where the read stops, is filled in from the germline J gene. CDR3 size: 16 residues. Germline CDR1 and CDR2: LNHNV and YYDKDF (reference sequence). Trimming shortened V by 0 bases and J by 1 base, and 13 bases separated the two germline ends. Filled out from reference TRBV15 and TRBJ2-7, the complete variable domain reads DAMVIQNPRYQVTQFGKPVTLSCSQTLNHNVMYWYQQKSSQAPKLLFHYYDKDFNNEADTPDNFQSRRPNTSFCFLDIRSPGLGDTAMYLCATSRDLRAGSYEQYFGPGTRLTVT.

In the case of this clone: Read data end 3 residues before the CDR3 end; the end is taken from the germline J gene. This rearrangement joins TRBV18 to TRBJ2-3; D perhaps matches TRBD1 (7 bases). With 3 bases removed from V and 5 bases from J, the gap between germline ends came to 15 bases. The germline V gene encodes CDR1 KGHSH and CDR2 LQKENI. CDR3 size: 15 residues. CDR3 bases read: TGTGCCAGCTCACCCCTCGGTCAGGGGGGAGATACG. Translating gives CASSPLGQGGDT. The entire CDR3 sequence reads CASSPLGQGGDTQYF.

CDR3 bases read: TGTGCCTGGAGTATGGCGGGGCGGTACAATGAG. Translation: CAWSMAGRYNE. The whole CDR3 protein reads CAWSMAGRYNEQFF. This chain uses TRBV30 with TRBJ2-1; D is possibly TRBD2 (6 bases). The sequence runs out 3 residues before the end of the CDR3; the remainder is reconstructed from the germline J gene. Germline CDR1 is GTSNPN and CDR2 is SVGIG (reference sequence). This CDR3 has 14 residues. With 2 bases removed from V and 4 bases from J, the gap between germline ends came to 12 bases. Drawing the rest from reference TRBV30 and TRBJ2-1, the complete variable domain is SQTIHQWPATLVQPVGSPLSLECTVEGTSNPNLYWYRQAAGRGLQLLFYSVGIGQISSEVPQNLSASRPQDRQFILSSKKLLLSDSGFYLCAWSMAGRYNEQFFGPGTRLTVL.

About this clone itself: Read coverage stops 3 residues before the CDR3 terminus; the germline J gene supplies the remainder. The V and J genes are TRBV7-9 and TRBJ2-7, with 7 bases identical to TRBD2. This CDR3 has 14 amino acids. Unmatched junction bases numbered 4, after V lost 3 bases and J lost 2 bases. Per the germline V gene, CDR1 is SEHNR and CDR2 is FQNEAQ (reference sequence). CDR3 DNA, as far as it was read: TGTGCCAGCAGCTTTGACGGGGGGACCTACGAG. This encodes CASSFDGGTYE. The CDR3 as a whole reads CASSFDGGTYEQYF.